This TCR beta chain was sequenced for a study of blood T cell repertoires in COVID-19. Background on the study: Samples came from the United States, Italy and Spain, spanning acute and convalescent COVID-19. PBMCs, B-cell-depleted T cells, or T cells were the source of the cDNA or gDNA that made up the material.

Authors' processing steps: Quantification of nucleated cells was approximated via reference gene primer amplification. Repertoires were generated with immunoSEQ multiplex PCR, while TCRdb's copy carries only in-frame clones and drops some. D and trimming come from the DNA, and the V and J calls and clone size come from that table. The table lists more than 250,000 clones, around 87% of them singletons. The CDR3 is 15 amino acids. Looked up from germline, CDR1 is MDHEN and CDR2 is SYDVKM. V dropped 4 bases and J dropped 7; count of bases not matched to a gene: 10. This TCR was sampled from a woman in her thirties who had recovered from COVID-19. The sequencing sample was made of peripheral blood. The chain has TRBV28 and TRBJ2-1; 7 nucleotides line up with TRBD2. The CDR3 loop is CASSSSTLAKNEQFF. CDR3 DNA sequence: TGTGCCAGCAGTTCATCGACACTAGCGAAGAATGAGCAGTTCTTC.